The source of this T cell receptor (beta chain) is a study of blood T cell repertoires in COVID-19. Looking at the study overall: COVID-19 samples, acute and convalescent, were from the United States, Italy and Spain.

This clone appeared a few times. The length of the CDR3 is 14 residues. The V and J ends lost 5 bases and 5 bases, in that order; junction bases with no gene match: 7. CDR1 and CDR2 from the germline V gene are LNHDA and SQIVND (reference sequence). How the authors handled the data: Reference gene primer amplification yielded estimated nucleated cell counts. This table comes from immunoSEQ multiplex PCR, and its TCRdb copy is limited to in-frame clones, with some not included. V, J and clone size reflect that table, while D and trimming were determined from the DNA. Here the sample spans about 75,000 clones, less than 85% being singletons.

The specimen was peripheral blood. V gene TRBV19 combines with J gene TRBJ2-3; TRBD2 matches 7 bases. This receptor was identified in a woman older than 75 with active or convalescent COVID-19. CDR3 sequence (DNA): TGTGCCAGTAGTGGCCAAAGGGAGGGAGATACGCAGTATTTT. This gives the protein CASSGQREGDTQYF. The variable domain in full, with the rest retrieved from reference TRBV19 and TRBJ2-3, is DGGITQSPKYLFRKEGQNVTLSCEQNLNHDAMYWYRQDPGQGLRLIYYSQIVNDFQKGDIAEGYSVSREKKESFPLTVTSAQKNPTAFYLCASSGQREGDTQYFGPGTRLTVL.